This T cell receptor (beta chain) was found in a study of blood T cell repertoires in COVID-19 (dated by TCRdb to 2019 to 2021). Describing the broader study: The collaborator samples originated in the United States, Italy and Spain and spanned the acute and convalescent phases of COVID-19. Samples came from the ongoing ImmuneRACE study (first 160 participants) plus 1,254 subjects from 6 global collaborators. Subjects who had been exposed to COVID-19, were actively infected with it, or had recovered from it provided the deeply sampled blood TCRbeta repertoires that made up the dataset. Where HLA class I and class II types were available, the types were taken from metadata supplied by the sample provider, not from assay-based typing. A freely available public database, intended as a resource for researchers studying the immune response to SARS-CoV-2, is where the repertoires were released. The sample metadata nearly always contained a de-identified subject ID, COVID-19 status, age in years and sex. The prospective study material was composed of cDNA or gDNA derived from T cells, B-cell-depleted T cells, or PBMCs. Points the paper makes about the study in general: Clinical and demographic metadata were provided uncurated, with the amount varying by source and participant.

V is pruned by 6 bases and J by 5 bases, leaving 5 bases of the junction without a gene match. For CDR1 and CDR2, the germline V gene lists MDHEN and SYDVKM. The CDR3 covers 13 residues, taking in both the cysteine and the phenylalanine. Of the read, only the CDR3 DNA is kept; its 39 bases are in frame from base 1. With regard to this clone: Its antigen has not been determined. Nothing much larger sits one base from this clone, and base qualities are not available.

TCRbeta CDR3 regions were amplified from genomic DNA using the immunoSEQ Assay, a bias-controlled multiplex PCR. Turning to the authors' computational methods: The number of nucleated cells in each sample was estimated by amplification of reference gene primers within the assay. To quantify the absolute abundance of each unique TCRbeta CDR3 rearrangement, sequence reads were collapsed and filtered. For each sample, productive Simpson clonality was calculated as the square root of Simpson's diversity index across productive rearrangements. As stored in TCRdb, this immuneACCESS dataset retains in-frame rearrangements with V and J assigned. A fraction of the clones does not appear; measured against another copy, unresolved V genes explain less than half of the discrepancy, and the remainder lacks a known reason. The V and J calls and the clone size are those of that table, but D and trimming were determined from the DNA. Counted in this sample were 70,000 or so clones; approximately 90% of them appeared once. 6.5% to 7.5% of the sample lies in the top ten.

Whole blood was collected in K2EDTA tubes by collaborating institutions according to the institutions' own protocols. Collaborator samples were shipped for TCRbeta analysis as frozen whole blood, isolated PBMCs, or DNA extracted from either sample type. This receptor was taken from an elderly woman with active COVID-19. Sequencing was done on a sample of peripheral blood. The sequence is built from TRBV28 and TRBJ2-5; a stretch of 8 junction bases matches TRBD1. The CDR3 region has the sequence CASRNRGRETQYF. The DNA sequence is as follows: TGTGCCAGCAGAAACAGGGGGAGGGAGACCCAGTACTTC.